One and the same sample provided the 14 T cell receptor beta chains below, sequenced in a study of response to subunit inactivated influenza vaccine. TCRdb used MiXCR to reprocess the RT-PCR reads, holding one entry per CDR3 protein. The sample has approximately 570,000 distinct CDR3 sequences, under 9% seen once; the top ten hold 10% to 15%. The sequences come from PBMCs from blood, collected around 25 months after vaccination. All receptors derive from a man aged 50 to 69 who received an inactivated influenza vaccine.

Details on this clonotype: At one of its ends the junction is not consistent with the germline gene, which may arise from a read error. This sequence joins TRBV9 and TRBJ2-4, with D unresolved. Per the germline V gene, CDR1 is SGDLS and CDR2 is YYNGEE. CDR3 length equals 14 residues. The CDR3 reads CARSVDAAKNIQYF. The CDR3 DNA sequence: TGTGCCCGCAGCGTAGACGCAGCCAAAAACATTCAGTACTTC.

This clonotype came up many times. The chain is built from TRBV24-1 and TRBJ2-1; 8 bases are a match to TRBD1. V lost 3 bases, J lost 6 bases, and 12 bases stayed unmatched. This CDR3 spans 17 amino acids. In germline, CDR1 is KGHDR, CDR2 SFDVKD. The CDR3 DNA reads TGTGCCACCAGTGATCCAGCTACCTTAGACAGGGGCAATGAGCAGTTCTTC. Protein: CATSDPATLDRGNEQFF.

This rearrangement joins TRBV12-3 or TRBV12-4 to TRBJ1-1; D unclear. Between the trimmed V and J ends, which lost 3 bases and 4 bases, there was a span of 12 bases. The length of the CDR3 is 14 residues. The CDR3 is CASSFMRPRTEAFF. Written as DNA, the CDR3 is TGTGCCAGCAGTTTCATGAGGCCCCGCACTGAAGCTTTCTTT.

This clonotype was found many times. The gene calls are TRBV6-4 and TRBJ1-6; a possible D gene is TRBD1 (5 bases). Germline loops: CDR1 MRHNA, CDR2 SNTAGT. The CDR3 sequence is 13 residues long. V was shortened by 2 bases and J by 7 bases, with 6 bases between the two germline ends. The CDR3 nucleotides read TGTGCCAGCAGTGACGGGACCAATTCACCCCTCCACTTT. Its protein product is CASSDGTNSPLHF.

The chain carries TRBV5-1 and TRBJ2-5; no firm D call. This CDR3 comprises 13 residues. CDR1 and CDR2 from the germline V gene are SGHRS and YFSETQ. The V end was cut by 6 bases, the J end by 1 base, with 10 bases between. Written as DNA, the CDR3 is TGCGCCAGCATGAAGGGTCGCCAAGAGACCCAGTACTTC. It specifies CASMKGRQETQYF.

This clonotype turned up a few times. J is TRBJ1-1 and V is TRBV20-1; TRBD1 might be the D (5 bases). The CDR3 has 17 amino acids. The germline gives CDR1 DFQATT, CDR2 SNEGSKA (reference sequence). Trimming took 0 bases from V and 4 from J, leaving 21 bases between them. This chain's CDR3 is CSARDLFIWEGSTEAFF. CDR3 in DNA: TGCAGTGCTAGAGATCTGTTTATCTGGGAGGGGAGCACTGAAGCTTTCTTT.

The chain links TRBV6-1 to TRBJ2-3; D tentatively fits TRBD1 or TRBD2 (5 bases each). This CDR3 contains 13 residues. The V and J ends lost 8 bases and 2 bases respectively, with 11 bases between them. CDR1 MNHNS and CDR2 SASEGT come from the germline V gene. The CDR3 spells CASWDGITDTQYF. The CDR3 DNA reads as TGTGCCAGCTGGGACGGGATCACAGATACGCAGTATTTT.

The rearrangement uses TRBV3-1 and TRBJ2-7; 9 nucleotides line up with TRBD2. The germline V gene encodes CDR1 LGHDT and CDR2 YNNKEL (reference sequence). With 1 base clipped from V and 7 bases from J, the junction kept 5 bases outside the gene matches. This CDR3 spans 14 amino acids. The CDR3 reads CASSQVPAGGEQYF. CDR3 coding DNA: TGTGCCAGCAGCCAAGTGCCAGCGGGAGGAGAGCAGTACTTC.

This clonotype appeared a few times. This chain links TRBV7-2 with TRBJ1-4; D is undetermined. Germline CDR1 and CDR2: SGHTA and FQGNSA. The length of the CDR3 is 17 residues. Trimming cost V 1 base and J 3 bases, with 15 bases left between them. The DNA of the CDR3 is TGTGCCAGCAGCTTAGGTCCCATGGGGAGGGCTAATGAAAAACTGTTTTTT. Protein product: CASSLGPMGRANEKLFF.

V is TRBV20-1 and J is TRBJ1-5, with a tentative D call TRBD1 (6 bases). Trimming shortened V by 6 bases and J by 2 bases, and 23 bases separated the two germline ends. There are 17 residues in the CDR3. Germline V gives CDR1 DFQATT, CDR2 SNEGSKA (reference sequence). CDR3: CSAPAGRGARGNQPQHF. Written as DNA, the CDR3 is TGCAGTGCCCCGGCCGGCAGGGGAGCGAGAGGCAATCAGCCCCAGCATTTT.

Ten or more counts support this clonotype. The V and J genes are TRBV4-2 and TRBJ2-2; D is possibly TRBD2 (5 bases). Germline-derived CDR1 and CDR2 are LGHNA and YNFKEQ. The ends were cut back, 1 base at V and 6 bases at J, with 15 bases in the middle. This CDR3 contains 16 residues. CDR3 residues: CASSQGRAERAGELFF. The CDR3 DNA is TGTGCCAGCAGCCAAGGGCGGGCAGAACGGGCCGGGGAGCTGTTTTTT.

The V call is TRBV20-1, the J call TRBJ2-3, with D unclear. The V gene's germline CDR1 is DFQATT and CDR2 SNEGSKA (reference sequence). This CDR3 has 13 amino acids. Trimming cost V 7 bases and J 4 bases, with 15 bases left between them. The CDR3 region is CSGLGNAADTQYF. CDR3 coding DNA: TGCAGTGGCCTTGGGAATGCAGCAGATACGCAGTATTTT.

About this clonotype: A much bigger clone sits one base away, suggesting this may be a read error. The chain has TRBV12-3 or TRBV12-4 and TRBJ1-5; D gene uncertain. The CDR3 has 14 residues. The CDR3 DNA is TGTTCCAGCAGTCGGACCCCAAGCAATCAGCCCCAGCATTTT. Protein product: CSSSRTPSNQPQHF.

This chain uses TRBV29-1 with TRBJ2-7; 7 bases agree with TRBD1. Per germline, CDR1 SQVTM and CDR2 ANQGSEA. The CDR3 extends over 13 amino acids. Germline trimming cut 3 bases from V and 3 bases from J; bases unmatched to any gene: 5. CDR3 bases: TGCAGCGTTGAGCAAAGACAGGGCTACGAGCAGTACTTC. It encodes CSVEQRQGYEQYF.